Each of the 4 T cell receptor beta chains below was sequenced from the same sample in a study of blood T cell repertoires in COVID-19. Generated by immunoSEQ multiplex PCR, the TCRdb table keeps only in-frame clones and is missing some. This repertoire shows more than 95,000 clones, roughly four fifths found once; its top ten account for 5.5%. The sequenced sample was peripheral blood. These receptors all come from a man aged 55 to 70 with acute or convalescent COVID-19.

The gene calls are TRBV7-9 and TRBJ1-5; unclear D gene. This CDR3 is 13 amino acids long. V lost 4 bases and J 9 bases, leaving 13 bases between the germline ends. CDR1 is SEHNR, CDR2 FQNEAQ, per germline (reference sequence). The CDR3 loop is CASSSKSTGPQHF. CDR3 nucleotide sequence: TGTGCCAGCAGCTCAAAATCGACGGGGCCCCAGCATTTT.

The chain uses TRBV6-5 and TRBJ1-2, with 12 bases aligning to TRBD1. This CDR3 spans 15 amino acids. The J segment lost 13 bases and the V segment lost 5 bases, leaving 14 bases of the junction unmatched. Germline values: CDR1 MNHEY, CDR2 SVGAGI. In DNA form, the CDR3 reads TGTGCCAGCAGTCCAAATTTTCCGGGACAGGGGGCCACCACCTTC. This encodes CASSPNFPGQGATTF.

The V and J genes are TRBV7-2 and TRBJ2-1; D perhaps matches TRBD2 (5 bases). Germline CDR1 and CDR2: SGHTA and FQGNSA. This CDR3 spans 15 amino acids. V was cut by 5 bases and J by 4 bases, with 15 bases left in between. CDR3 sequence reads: CASSLRERSYNEQFF. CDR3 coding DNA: TGTGCCAGCAGCCTAAGGGAGAGAAGTTACAATGAGCAGTTCTTC.

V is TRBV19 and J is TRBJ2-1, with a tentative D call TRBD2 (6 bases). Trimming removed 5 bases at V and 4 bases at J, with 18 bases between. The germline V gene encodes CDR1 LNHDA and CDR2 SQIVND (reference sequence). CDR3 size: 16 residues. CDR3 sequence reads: CASSLSGSPPYNEQFF. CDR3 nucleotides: TGTGCCAGTAGTCTAAGCGGGTCCCCACCTTACAATGAGCAGTTCTTC.